The clone carrying this TCR beta chain appeared many times. Its antigen is currently unknown. These data are taken from a study of spatial heterogeneity in lung cancer. As for the study in general: Sequencing consistently turned up more beta-chain sequences than alpha-chain sequences. Study-level findings and limits: Higher tumor mutation counts went along with higher counts of expanded intratumoral alpha and beta TCRs.

The length of the CDR3 is 14 residues. Germline V lookup: CDR1 MNHNY, CDR2 SVGAGI (reference sequence). Trimming took 3 bases from V and 7 from J, leaving 10 bases between them. Specified time point: sample taken at primary tumor resection. The donor group consisted of under 95 patients who had untreated, early-stage non-small cell lung cancer. Every TCR cDNA molecule bore a unique molecular identifier. A single record per CDR3 protein comes from TCRdb applying MiXCR to the 5' RACE reads. The data show more than 7,000 distinct CDR3 sequences, roughly 8.8% seen once. This TCR was sampled from a male donor with early-stage non-small cell lung cancer. The chain recombines TRBV6-6 with TRBJ1-6; D not resolved. Sequenced material: lung tumor tissue, taken at surgery. CDR3 amino acids: CASSYGRENSPLHF. CDR3 sequence (DNA): TGTGCCAGCAGTTATGGAAGGGAGAATTCACCCCTCCACTTT.